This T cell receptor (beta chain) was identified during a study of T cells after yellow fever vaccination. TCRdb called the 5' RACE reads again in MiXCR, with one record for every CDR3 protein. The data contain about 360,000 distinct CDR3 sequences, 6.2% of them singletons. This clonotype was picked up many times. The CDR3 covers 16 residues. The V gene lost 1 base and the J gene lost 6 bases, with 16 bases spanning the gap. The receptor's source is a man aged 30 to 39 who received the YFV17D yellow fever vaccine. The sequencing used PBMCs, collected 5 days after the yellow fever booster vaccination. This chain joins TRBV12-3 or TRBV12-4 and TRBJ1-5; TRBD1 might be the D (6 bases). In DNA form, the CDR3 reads TGTGCCAGCAGTTTAGGCTTACAGGGAATAGTTCAGCCCCAGCATTTT. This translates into CASSLGLQGIVQPQHF.